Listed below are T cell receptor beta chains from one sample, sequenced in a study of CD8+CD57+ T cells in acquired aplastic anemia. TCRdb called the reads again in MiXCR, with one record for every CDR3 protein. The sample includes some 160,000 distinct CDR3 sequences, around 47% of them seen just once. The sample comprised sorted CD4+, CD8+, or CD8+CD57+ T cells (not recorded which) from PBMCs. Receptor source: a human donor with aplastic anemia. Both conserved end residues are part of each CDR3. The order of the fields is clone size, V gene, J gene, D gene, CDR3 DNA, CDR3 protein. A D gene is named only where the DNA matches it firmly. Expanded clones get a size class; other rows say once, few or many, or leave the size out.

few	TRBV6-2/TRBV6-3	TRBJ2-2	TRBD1	TGTGCCAGCAGTCGGGACAGGGGTTATCGCACCGGGGAGCTGTTTTTT	CASSRDRGYRTGELFF
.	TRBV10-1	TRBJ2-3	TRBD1	TGCGCCAGCAGCCCGTGGACAGGGCTCGGTACGCAGTATTTT	CASSPWTGLGTQYF
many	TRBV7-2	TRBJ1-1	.	TGTGCCAGCAGCTTAGCGGGATCAGGGTATGGTGCTTTCTTT	CASSLAGSGYGAFF
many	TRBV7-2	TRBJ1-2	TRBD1	TGTGCCAGCAGCTTTACCGCCGGGACAGGGACATGCACCTTC	CASSFTAGTGTCTF
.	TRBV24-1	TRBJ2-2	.	TGTGCCACCCAATTTTTCGGCGGTACCGGGGAGCTGTTTTTT	CATQFFGGTGELFF
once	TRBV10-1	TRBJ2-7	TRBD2	TGCGCCAGCAGGGGGGGGACCGGCTACGAGCAGTACTTC	CASRGGTGYEQYF
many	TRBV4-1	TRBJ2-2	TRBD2	TGCGCCAGCAGCCAGGGACTAGTAACCACCGGGGAGCTGTTTTTT	CASSQGLVTTGELFF
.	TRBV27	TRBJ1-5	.	TGTGCCAGCAGTTTTGGCAGGGTGAATCAGCCCCAGCATTTT	CASSFGRVNQPQHF
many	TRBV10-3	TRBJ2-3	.	TGTGCCATCAAAACGGGCGATACGCAGTATTTT	CAIKTGDTQYF
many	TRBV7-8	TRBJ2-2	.	TGTGCCAGCAGCTTACGTACAGGGAACACCGGGGAGCTGTTTTTT	CASSLRTGNTGELFF
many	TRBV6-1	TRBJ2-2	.	TGTGCCAGCCGCGAACACCTGAACACCGGGGAGCTGTTTTTT	CASREHLNTGELFF
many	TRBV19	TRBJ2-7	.	TGTGCCAGTAGTCATGGGACGGCTTCCTACGAGCAGTACTTC	CASSHGTASYEQYF
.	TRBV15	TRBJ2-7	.	TGTGCCAGCAGCAGAGACACCTACGAGCAGTACTTC	CASSRDTYEQYF
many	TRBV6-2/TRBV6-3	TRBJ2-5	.	TGTGCCAGCAAAGCTCAGTGGGGGGAGACCCAGTACTTC	CASKAQWGETQYF
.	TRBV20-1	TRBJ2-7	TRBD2	TGCAGTGCTCCCTCGAGGGGCGGGGGGTCCAACGAGCAGTACTTC	CSAPSRGGGSNEQYF
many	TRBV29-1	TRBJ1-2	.	TGCAGCGTTCTCGAGGGCTACACCTTC	CSVLEGYTF
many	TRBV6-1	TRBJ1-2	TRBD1	TGTGCCAGCAGAGTACAGGGGGGTGGCTACACCTTC	CASRVQGGGYTF
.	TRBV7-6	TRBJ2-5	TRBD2	TGTGCCAGCAGCTTGAGGCCCGCGGGGGACGGGGAGACCCAGTACTTC	CASSLRPAGDGETQYF
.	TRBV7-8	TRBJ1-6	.	TGTGCCAGCAGCTTAGGAGACAAGGATTCACCCCTCCACTTT	CASSLGDKDSPLHF
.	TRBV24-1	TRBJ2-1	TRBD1	TGTGCCACCAGTGGGGACAGAGATTACAATGAGCAGTTCTTC	CATSGDRDYNEQFF
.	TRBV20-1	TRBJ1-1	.	TGCAGTGCTAGAGATAACTCCGGGACGAGGACTGAAGCTTTCTTT	CSARDNSGTRTEAFF
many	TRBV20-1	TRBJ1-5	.	TGCAGTGCCACTTACCGGGACAACAATCAGCCCCAGCATTTT	CSATYRDNNQPQHF
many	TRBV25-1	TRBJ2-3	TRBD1	TGTGCCAGCAGTTCAATAGGACAGGGAGACACAGATACGCAGTATTTT	CASSSIGQGDTDTQYF
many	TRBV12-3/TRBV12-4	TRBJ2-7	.	TGTGCCAGCAGTTTTGCCCGTACAGGTTTCGAGCAGTACTTC	CASSFARTGFEQYF
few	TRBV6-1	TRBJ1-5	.	TGTGCCAGCACCAAACTCAAGCCGGATGGCAGCAATCAGCCCCAGCATTTT	CASTKLKPDGSNQPQHF
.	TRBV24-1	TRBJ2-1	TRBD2	TGTGCCACCAGTGATACTAGCGGGGGGGCCGAGCAGTTCTTC	CATSDTSGGAEQFF
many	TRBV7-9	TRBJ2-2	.	TGTGCCACCACGGAGGAAGGGAACACCGGGGAGCTGTTTTTT	CATTEEGNTGELFF
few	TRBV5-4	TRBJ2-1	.	TGTGCCAGCAGCTTATTACAGGGAGGTATTACGGAGCAGTTCTTC	CASSLLQGGITEQFF
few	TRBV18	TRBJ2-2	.	TGTGCCAGCTCACCACCGCCGGGACTCGGGGAGCTGTTTTTT	CASSPPPGLGELFF
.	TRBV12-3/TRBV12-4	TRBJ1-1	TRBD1	TGTGCCAGCAGTCCCTCCTTTTGGCCTCGACAGGGAATGGTACTTTGGACTGAAGCTTTCTTT	CASSPSFWPRQGMVLWTEAFF
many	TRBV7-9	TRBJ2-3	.	TGTGCCAGCAGCTTAGGAACGACAGGACTCGCAGATACGCAGTATTTT	CASSLGTTGLADTQYF
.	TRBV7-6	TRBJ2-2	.	TGTGCCAGCAGCCCCCGGGGTGGGGCGTCTGACGCCGGGGAGCTGTTTTTT	CASSPRGGASDAGELFF
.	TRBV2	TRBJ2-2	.	TGTGCCAGCAGTGGAATGTCTTCCGGGGAGCCGTTTTTT	CASSGMSSGEPFF
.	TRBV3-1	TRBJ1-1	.	TGTGCCAGCAGCCAACGAGAGGGGAGACGGACTGAAGCTTTCTTT	CASSQREGRRTEAFF
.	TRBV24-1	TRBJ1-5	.	TGTGCCACCAGTGAGCCGTATAGCAATCAGCCCCAGCATTTT	CATSEPYSNQPQHF